The TCR beta chain under discussion was sequenced for a study of T cell responses to AZD1222 COVID-19 vaccine. Findings of the study overall: Spike-specific TCRs gained breadth and depth after people received two AZD1222 doses.

Method: immunoSEQ multiplex PCR; TCRdb's copy keeps in-frame clones and lacks some. The sample holds roughly 100,000 clones, 80% to 95% seen once. Germline CDR1 and CDR2: SGHVS and FQNEAQ. This CDR3 has 16 residues. Trimming took 1 base from V and 0 from J, leaving 10 bases between them. For this clone: Its matching antigen is unknown.

This chain joins TRBV7-8 and TRBJ1-5; the D is unclear. The TCR comes from an adult who received the AZD1222 COVID-19 vaccine. This specimen was peripheral blood, taken 28 days after the second AZD1222 dose. The CDR3 DNA reads TGTGCCAGCAGCTTAGAACAGCGCTTTAGCAATCAGCCCCAGCATTTT. Protein product: CASSLEQRFSNQPQHF.